This TCR beta chain was captured by sequencing in a study of cytomegalovirus exposure and HLA in healthy donors. This clone was detected once. What it recognizes is unknown. Primers for the PCR totalled 60 Vbeta and 13 Jbeta. Assay: immunoSEQ multiplex PCR; the TCRdb copy retains only in-frame clones and omits some. Here the sample spans some 190,000 clones, around 82% being singletons. Study-level results: In an earlier analysis, about 87% or about 30%: the productive usage of most TCR beta V segments.

The origin of this receptor is a woman in her thirties in good health and CMV-seropositive. The sample comprised PBMCs.

CDR3 in DNA: TGTGCCAGCAGCCGAAGGACTCTCTCTGGAAACACCATATATTTT. This codes for CASSRRTLSGNTIYF. The J gene is TRBJ1-3, the V gene TRBV11-3, with no clear D. V lost 5 bases and J lost 0, with 11 bases in between. This CDR3 has 15 amino acids. Germline V gene lookup returns CDR1 SGHNT and CDR2 YENEEA.